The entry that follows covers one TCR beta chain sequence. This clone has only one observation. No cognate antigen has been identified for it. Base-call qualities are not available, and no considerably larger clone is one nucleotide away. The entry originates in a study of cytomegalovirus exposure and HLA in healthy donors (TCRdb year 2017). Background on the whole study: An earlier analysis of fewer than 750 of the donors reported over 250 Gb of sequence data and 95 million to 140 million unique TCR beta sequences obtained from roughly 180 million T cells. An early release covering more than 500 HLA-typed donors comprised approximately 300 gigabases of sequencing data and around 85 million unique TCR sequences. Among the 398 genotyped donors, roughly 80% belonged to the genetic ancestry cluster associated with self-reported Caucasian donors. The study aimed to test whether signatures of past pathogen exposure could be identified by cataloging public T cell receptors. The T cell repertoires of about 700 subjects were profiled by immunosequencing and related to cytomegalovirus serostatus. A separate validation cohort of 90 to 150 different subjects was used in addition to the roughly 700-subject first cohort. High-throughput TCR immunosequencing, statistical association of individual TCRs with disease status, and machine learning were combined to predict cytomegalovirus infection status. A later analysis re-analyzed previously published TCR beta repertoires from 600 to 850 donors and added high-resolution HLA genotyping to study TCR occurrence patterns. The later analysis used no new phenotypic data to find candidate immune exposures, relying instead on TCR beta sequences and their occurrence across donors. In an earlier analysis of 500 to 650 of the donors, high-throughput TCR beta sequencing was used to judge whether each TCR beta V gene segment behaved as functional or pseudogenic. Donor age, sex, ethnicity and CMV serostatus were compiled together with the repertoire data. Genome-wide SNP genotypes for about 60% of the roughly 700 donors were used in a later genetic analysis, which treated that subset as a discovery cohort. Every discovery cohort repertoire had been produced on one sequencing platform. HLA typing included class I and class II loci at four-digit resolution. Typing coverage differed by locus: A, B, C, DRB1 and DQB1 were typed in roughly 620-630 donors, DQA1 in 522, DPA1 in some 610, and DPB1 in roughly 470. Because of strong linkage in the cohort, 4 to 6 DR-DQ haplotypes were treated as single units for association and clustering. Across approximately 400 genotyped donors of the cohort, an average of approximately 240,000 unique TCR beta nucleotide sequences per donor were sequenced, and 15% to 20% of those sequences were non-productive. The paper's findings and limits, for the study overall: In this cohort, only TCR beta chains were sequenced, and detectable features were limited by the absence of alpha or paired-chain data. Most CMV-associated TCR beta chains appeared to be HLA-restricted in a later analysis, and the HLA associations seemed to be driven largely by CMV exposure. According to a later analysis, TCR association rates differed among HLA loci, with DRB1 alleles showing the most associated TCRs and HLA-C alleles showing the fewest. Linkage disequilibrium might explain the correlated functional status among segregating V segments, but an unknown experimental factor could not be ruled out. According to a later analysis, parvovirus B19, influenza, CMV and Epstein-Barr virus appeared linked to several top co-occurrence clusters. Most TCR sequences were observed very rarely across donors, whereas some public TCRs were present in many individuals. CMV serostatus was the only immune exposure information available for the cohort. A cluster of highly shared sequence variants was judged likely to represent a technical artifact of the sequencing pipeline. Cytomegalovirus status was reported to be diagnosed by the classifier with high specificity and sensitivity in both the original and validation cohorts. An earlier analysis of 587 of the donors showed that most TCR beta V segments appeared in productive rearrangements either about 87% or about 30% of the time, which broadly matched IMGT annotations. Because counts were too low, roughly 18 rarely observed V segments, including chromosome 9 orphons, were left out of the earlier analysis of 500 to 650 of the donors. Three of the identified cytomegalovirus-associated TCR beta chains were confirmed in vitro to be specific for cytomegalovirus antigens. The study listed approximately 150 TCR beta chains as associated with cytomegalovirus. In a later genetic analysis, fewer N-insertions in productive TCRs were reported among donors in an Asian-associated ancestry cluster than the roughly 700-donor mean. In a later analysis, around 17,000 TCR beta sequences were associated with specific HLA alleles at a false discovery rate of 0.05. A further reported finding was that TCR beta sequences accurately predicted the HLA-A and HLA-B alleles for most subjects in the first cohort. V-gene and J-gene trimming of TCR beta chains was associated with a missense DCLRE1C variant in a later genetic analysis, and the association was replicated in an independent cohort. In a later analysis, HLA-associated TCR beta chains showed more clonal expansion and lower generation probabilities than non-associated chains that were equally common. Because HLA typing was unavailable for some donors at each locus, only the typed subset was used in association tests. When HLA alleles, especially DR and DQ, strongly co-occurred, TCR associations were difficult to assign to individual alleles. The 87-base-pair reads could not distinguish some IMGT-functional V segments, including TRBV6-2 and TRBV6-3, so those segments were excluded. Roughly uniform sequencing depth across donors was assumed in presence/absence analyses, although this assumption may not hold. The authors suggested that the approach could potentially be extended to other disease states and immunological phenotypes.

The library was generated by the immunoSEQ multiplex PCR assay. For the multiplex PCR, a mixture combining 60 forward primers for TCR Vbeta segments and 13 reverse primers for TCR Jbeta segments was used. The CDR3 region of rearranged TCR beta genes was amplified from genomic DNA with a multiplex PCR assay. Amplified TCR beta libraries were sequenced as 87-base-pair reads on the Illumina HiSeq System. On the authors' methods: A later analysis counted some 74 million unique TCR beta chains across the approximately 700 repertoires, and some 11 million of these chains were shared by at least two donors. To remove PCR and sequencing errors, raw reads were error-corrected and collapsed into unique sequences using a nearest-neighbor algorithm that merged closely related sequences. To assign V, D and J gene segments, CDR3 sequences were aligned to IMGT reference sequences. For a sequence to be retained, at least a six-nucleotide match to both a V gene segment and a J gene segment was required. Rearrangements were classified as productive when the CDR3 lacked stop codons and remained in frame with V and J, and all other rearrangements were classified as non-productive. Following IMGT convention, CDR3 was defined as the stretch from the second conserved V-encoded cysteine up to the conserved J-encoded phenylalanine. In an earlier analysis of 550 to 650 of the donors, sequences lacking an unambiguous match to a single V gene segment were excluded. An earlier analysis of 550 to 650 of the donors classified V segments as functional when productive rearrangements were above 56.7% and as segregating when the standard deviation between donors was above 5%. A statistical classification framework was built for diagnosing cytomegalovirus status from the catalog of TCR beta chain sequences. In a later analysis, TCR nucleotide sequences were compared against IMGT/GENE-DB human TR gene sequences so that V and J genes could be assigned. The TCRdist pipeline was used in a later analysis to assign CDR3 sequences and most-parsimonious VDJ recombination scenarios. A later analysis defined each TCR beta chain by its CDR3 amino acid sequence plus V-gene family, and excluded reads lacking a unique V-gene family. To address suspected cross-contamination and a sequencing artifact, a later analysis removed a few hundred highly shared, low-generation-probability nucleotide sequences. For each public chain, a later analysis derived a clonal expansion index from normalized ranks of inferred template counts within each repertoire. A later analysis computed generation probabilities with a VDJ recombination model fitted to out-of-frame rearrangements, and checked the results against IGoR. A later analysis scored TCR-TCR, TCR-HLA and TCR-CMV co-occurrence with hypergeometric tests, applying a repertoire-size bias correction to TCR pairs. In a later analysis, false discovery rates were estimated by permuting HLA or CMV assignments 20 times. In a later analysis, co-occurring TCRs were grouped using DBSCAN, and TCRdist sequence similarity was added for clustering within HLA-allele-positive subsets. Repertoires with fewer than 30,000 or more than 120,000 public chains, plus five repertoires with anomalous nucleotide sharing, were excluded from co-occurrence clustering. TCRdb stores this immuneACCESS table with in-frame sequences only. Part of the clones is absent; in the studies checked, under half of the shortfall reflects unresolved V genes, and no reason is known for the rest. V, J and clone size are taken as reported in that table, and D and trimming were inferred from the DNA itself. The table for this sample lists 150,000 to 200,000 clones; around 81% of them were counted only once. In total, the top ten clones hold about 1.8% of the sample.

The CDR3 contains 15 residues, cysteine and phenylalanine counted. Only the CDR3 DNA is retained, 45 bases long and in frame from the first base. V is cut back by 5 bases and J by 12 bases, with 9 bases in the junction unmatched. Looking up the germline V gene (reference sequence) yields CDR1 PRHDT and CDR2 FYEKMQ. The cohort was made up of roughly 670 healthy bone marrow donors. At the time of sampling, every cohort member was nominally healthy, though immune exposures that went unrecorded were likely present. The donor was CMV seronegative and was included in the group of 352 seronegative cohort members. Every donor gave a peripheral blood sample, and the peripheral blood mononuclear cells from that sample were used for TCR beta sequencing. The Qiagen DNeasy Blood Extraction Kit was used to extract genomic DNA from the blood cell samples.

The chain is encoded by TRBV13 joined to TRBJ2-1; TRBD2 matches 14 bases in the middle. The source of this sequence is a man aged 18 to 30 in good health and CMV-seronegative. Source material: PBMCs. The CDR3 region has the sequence CASSLGPGLAGVQFF. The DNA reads TGTGCCAGCAGCCTTGGTCCGGGACTAGCGGGAGTGCAGTTCTTC.